The clone carrying this T cell receptor (beta chain) has just a few counts. Its antigen is currently unknown. The CDR3 runs to 17 residues. Germline V gene data show CDR1 as WNHNN and CDR2 as SYGVQD (reference sequence). Deletions cut 6 bases from V and 7 bases from J, with 22 bases between. The data derive from a study of T-cell memory formation after mild COVID-19. On the study more broadly: Each donor largely had its own TCR clusters.

5'RACE with constant-segment primers yielded barcoded, UMI-tagged TCR alpha and TCR beta cDNA libraries. TCRdb fed the 5' RACE reads into MiXCR, producing one record per CDR3 protein. This table holds hundreds of thousands of distinct CDR3 sequences, about 16% found once. General study results and limits: Pre-infection memory already had some responding clones, implying cross-reactive memory joined. Among contracting clones, CD4+ were mainly CM/EM and CD8+ enriched in EMRA.

The sequence came from a man between 18 and 35 years old who had mild COVID-19 (a few samples of this study predate the infection). Cell type and time point are not known. The sequencing input was PBMCs or a T cell subset sorted from them (not recorded which). V gene TRBV10-1 combines with J gene TRBJ1-6, with D possibly matching TRBD1 (5 bases). The CDR3 here is CASRGIRAPVGNSPLHF. The CDR3 bases are TGCGCCAGCAGGGGAATCAGGGCCCCAGTTGGGAATTCACCCCTCCACTTT.